The 14 T cell receptor beta chains below were found in one sample sequenced in a study of beta chain features in type 1 diabetes. Expressed TCRB transcripts were sequenced because the isolated RNA had all been reverse transcribed beforehand. Sequencing was performed with immunoSEQ multiplex PCR; in TCRdb, only in-frame clones are kept and a portion is missing. The table includes under 800,000 clones, around a sixth detected once. Sequenced: naive CD4+ T cells from blood. The origin of the receptors is a man aged 18-30 years in good health.

In this sample, this clone turned up a few times. V usage is TRBV5-1 and J usage is TRBJ2-7; D is unclear. Trimming stripped 5 bases from V and 0 bases from J, with 6 bases between. CDR3 length equals 12 residues. Germline CDR1 and CDR2: SGHRS and YFSETQ. The CDR3 sequence is CASSTSSYEQYF. CDR3 coding DNA: TGCGCCAGCAGTACGAGCTCCTACGAGCAGTACTTC.

V and J are TRBV2 and TRBJ1-3; the D is unclear. The germline CDR1 and CDR2 sequences are SNHLY and FYNNEI. This CDR3 contains 12 residues. Deletions cut 4 bases from V and 3 bases from J, with 4 bases between. The CDR3 coding sequence is TGTGCCAGCAGTGGACTTGGAAACACCATATATTTT. Protein sequence: CASSGLGNTIYF.

This clone occurred a few times. This rearrangement joins TRBV10-3 to TRBJ2-1, with 9 nucleotides matching TRBD1. The germline V gene has CDR1 ENHRY and CDR2 SYGVKD. This CDR3 is built from 16 residues. V was clipped by 4 bases and J by 9 bases; unmatched bases: 13. The CDR3 DNA is TGTGCCATCAGTGGGTCCCAGCCGGGACAGGGTGGTGAGCAGTTCTTC. As protein: CAISGSQPGQGGEQFF.

The chain has TRBV7-2 and TRBJ2-3, with 7 nucleotides matching TRBD2. The CDR3 is made up of 18 amino acids. Trimming removed 5 bases from V and 0 bases from J; junction bases left unmatched: 14. Germline V gene sequence: CDR1 SGHTA, CDR2 FQGNSA. The DNA for the CDR3 is TGTGCCAGCAGCACCAGGAGGGGTAGCGGGCGTAGCACAGATACGCAGTATTTT. It translates to CASSTRRGSGRSTDTQYF. Based on the CDR3 plus reference TRBV7-2 and TRBJ2-3, the full variable domain is GAGVSQSPSNKVTEKGKDVELRCDPISGHTALYWYRQSLGQGLEFLIYFQGNSAPDKSGLPSDRFSAERTGGSVSTLTIQRTQQEDSAVYLCASSTRRGSGRSTDTQYFGPGTRLTVL.

This rearrangement joins TRBV15 to TRBJ2-4, with D tentatively TRBD1 (6 bases). Trimming shortened V by 0 bases and J by 7 bases, and 16 bases separated the two germline ends. The CDR3 has 16 amino acids. CDR1 LNHNV and CDR2 YYDKDF come from the germline V gene (reference sequence). The CDR3 is CATSRDHGVRGNIQYF. CDR3 DNA sequence: TGTGCCACCAGCAGAGATCATGGTGTGAGGGGGAACATTCAGTACTTC.

The chain joins TRBV18 to TRBJ2-7, with D unclear. V lost 3 bases and J 0 bases, leaving 6 bases between the germline ends. Germline V gene data show CDR1 as KGHSH and CDR2 as LQKENI. There are 13 residues in the CDR3. The CDR3 protein is CASSPIFSYEQYF. The CDR3 nucleotides read TGTGCCAGCTCACCTATCTTCTCCTACGAGCAGTACTTC.

The chain uses TRBV25-1 and TRBJ2-1, with 7 bases that match TRBD1. CDR3 length: 17 amino acids. The germline gives CDR1 MGHDK, CDR2 SYGVNS. Losses at the gene ends were 7 bases for V and 4 bases for J; bases not matched to a gene: 16. The CDR3 sequence is CASKPVKTGRFYNEQFF. CDR3 DNA sequence: TGTGCCAGCAAACCTGTTAAGACAGGGCGGTTTTACAATGAGCAGTTCTTC. Filled out from reference TRBV25-1 and TRBJ2-1, the complete variable domain reads EADIYQTPRYLVIGTGKKITLECSQTMGHDKMYWYQQDPGMELHLIHYSYGVNSTEKGDLSSESTVSRIRTEHFPLTLESARPSHTSQYLCASKPVKTGRFYNEQFFGPGTRLTVL.

The chain couples TRBV5-1 to TRBJ2-3; D may be TRBD1 (6 bases). The V end lost 7 bases, the J end lost 2 bases, and 17 bases lay between the germline ends. The V gene's germline CDR1 is SGHRS and CDR2 YFSETQ. The CDR3 contains 15 residues. The chain's CDR3 is CASAGTTIFTDTQYF. CDR3 nucleotides: TGCGCCAGCGCCGGGACAACCATTTTCACAGATACGCAGTATTTT.

The V and J genes are TRBV11-2 and TRBJ2-5; TRBD2 is a possible D gene (6 bases). V was clipped by 1 base and J by 4 bases, with 10 bases between them. The CDR3 length is 14 residues. Germline V gene data show CDR1 as SGHAT and CDR2 as FQNNGV. CDR3 nucleotides: TGTGCCAGCAGCTTAGGATCCGGGAGAGAGACCCAGTACTTC. Amino acids: CASSLGSGRETQYF.

The J gene is TRBJ2-1, the V gene TRBV18; 11 bases are shared with TRBD2. CDR3 length equals 13 residues. V shed 2 bases, J shed 14 bases, and the junction held 5 bases outside the gene matches. Looked up from germline, CDR1 is KGHSH and CDR2 is LQKENI. CDR3 bases: TGTGCCAGCTCACCAGTACTAGCGGGAGTGAAGTTCTTC. Amino acids: CASSPVLAGVKFF.

This clone has just a few counts. This chain uses TRBV29-1 with TRBJ1-1; 11 nucleotides match TRBD1. CDR1 and CDR2 from the germline V gene are SQVTM and ANQGSEA. CDR3 length: 15 amino acids. J was trimmed by 11 bases and V by 1 base; bases with no gene match: 12. CDR3 sequence reads: CSVEGSDRGRISAFF. CDR3 nucleotide sequence: TGCAGCGTTGAAGGGTCGGACAGGGGGCGAATTTCGGCTTTCTTT.

For this clone: Other DNA sequences within the sample encode an identical CDR3. The chain recombines TRBV18 with TRBJ2-5; D unresolved. CDR1 is KGHSH, CDR2 LQKENI, per germline. The CDR3 is 11 amino acids. V lost 3 bases, J lost 5 bases, and 4 bases lay in between. The CDR3 here is CASSPWETQYF. The CDR3 DNA sequence: TGTGCCAGCTCACCGTGGGAGACCCAGTACTTC.

This clone was counted between two and nine times. The CDR3 bases are TGTGCCAGCAGCTCGGGACTAGCGGGTTGGCGAGCGGGCACAGATACGCAGTATTTT. Amino acid sequence: CASSSGLAGWRAGTDTQYF. J is TRBJ2-3 and V is TRBV7-8; 12 bases line up with TRBD2. J lost 1 base, V lost 4 bases, and 12 bases had no gene match. This CDR3 contains 19 residues. Germline lookup yields CDR1 SGHVS and CDR2 FQNEAQ.

The rearrangement uses TRBV5-1 and TRBJ2-2, with 8 bases aligning to TRBD2. The V gene's germline CDR1 is SGHRS and CDR2 YFSETQ. This CDR3 has 16 amino acids. Trimming took 5 bases from V and 2 from J; bases not matched to a gene: 8. The DNA of the CDR3 is TGCGCCAGCAGGGAAGTGAGCGGGAGAAACACCGGGGAGCTGTTTTTT. Amino acids: CASREVSGRNTGELFF.